This T cell receptor (beta chain) was profiled in a study of blood T cell repertoires in COVID-19. Study as a whole: The samples span acute and convalescent COVID-19 from the United States, Italy and Spain.

Participant age was roughly 18 to 100 years, and participants resided in approximately 25 US areas. Germline loops: CDR1 MDHEN, CDR2 SYDVKM. Losses at the gene ends were 7 bases for V and 4 bases for J; bases not matched to a gene: 13. The CDR3 runs 17 residues. Method: immunoSEQ multiplex PCR; TCRdb's copy keeps in-frame clones and lacks some. The table lists about 480,000 clones, 88% of them singletons. This chain links TRBV28 with TRBJ1-6; 7 bases are a match to TRBD1. The sample comprised PBMCs or T cells enriched from blood (not recorded which). This receptor was identified in a woman in her thirties or forties who had recovered from COVID-19. This CDR3 is CASTTTDWDRYNSPLHF. CDR3 nucleotides: TGTGCCAGCACCACCACGGACTGGGACAGATATAATTCACCCCTCCACTTT. Filled out from reference TRBV28 and TRBJ1-6, the complete variable domain reads DVKVTQSSRYLVKRTGEKVFLECVQDMDHENMFWYRQDPGLGLRLIYFSYDVKMKEKGDIPEGYSVSREKKERFSLILESASTNQTSMYLCASTTTDWDRYNSPLHFGNGTRLTVT.